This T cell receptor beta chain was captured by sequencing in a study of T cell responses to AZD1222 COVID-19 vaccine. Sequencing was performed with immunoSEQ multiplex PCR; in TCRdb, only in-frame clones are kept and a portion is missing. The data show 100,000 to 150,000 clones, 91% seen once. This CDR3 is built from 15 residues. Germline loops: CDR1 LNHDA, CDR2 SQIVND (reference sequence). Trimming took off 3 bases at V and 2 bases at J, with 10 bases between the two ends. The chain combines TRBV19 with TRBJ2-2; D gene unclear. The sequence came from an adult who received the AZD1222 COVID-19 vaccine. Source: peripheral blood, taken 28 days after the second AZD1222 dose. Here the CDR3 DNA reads TGTGCCAGTAGTATTATATACCCCAACACCGGGGAGCTGTTTTTT. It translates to CASSIIYPNTGELFF.